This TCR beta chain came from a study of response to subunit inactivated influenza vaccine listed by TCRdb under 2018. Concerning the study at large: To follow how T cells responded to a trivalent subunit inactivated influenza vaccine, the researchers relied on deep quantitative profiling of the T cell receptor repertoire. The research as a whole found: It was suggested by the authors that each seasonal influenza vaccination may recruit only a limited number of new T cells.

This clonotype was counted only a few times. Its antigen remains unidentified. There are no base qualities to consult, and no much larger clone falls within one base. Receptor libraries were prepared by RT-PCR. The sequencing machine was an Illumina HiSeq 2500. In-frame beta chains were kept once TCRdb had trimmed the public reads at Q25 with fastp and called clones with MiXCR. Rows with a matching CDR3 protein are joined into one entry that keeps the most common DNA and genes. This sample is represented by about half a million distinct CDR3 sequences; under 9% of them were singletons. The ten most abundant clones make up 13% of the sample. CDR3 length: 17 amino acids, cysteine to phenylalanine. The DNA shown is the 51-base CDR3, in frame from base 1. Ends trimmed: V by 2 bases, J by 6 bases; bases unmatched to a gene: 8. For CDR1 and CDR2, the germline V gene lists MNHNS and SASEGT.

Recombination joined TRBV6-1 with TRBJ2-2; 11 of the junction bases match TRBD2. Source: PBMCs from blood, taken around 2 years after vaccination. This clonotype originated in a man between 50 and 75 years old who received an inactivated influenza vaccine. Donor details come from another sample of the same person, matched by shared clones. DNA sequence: TGTGCCAGCAGTGAACCCTCACTAGCGGGAGTTTCCGGGGAGCTGTTTTTT. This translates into CASSEPSLAGVSGELFF.